The rows below give T cell receptor beta chains drawn from one sample of a study of blood T cell repertoires in COVID-19. The protocol was immunoSEQ multiplex PCR, while the TCRdb copy is restricted to in-frame clones and leaves out a portion. The sample consists of 200,000 to 300,000 clones, 88% of them appearing once. Input material: PBMCs or T cells enriched from blood (not recorded which). Receptor source: a woman aged 40 to 55 who had been exposed to COVID-19. The CDR3 runs from the conserved cysteine through the conserved F or W. Fields, in order: V gene, D gene, CDR3 length, clone size, J gene, CDR3 DNA, CDR3 protein. The D gene is left open where the match is weak. Clone size, where shown, is once, few, many, or a class for clones that have expanded.

v_gene: TRBV10-1; d_gene: NA; len: 14; abundance: NA; j_gene: TRBJ1-5; CDR3nt: TGCGCCTGCCCACATTGGGCTCCTCATCAGCCCCAGCATTTT; CDR3aa: CACPHWAPHQPQHF
v_gene: TRBV4-1; d_gene: TRBD2; len: 16; abundance: once; j_gene: TRBJ2-1; CDR3nt: TGCGCCAGCAGCCAAGATCTAGCGGCGGCCCTTACTGAGCAGTTCTTC; CDR3aa: CASSQDLAAALTEQFF
v_gene: TRBV7-2; d_gene: NA; len: 13; abundance: NA; j_gene: TRBJ1-6; CDR3nt: TGTGCCAGCAGATTAGCAGGAGACTCACCCCTCCACTTT; CDR3aa: CASRLAGDSPLHF
v_gene: TRBV7-2; d_gene: NA; len: 12; abundance: few; j_gene: TRBJ1-5; CDR3nt: TGTGCCAGCAGCTTCAACAATCAGCCCCAGCATTTT; CDR3aa: CASSFNNQPQHF
v_gene: TRBV7-9; d_gene: TRBD1; len: 16; abundance: NA; j_gene: TRBJ1-1; CDR3nt: TGTGCCAGCAGCTCCGGATCAGGGGGCGCGGGATCTAATGCTTTCTTT; CDR3aa: CASSSGSGGAGSNAFF
v_gene: TRBV6-5; d_gene: TRBD1; len: 15; abundance: NA; j_gene: TRBJ1-1; CDR3nt: TGTGCCAGCAGTTACTCCGGGACAGGGGGCACTGAAGCTTTCTTT; CDR3aa: CASSYSGTGGTEAFF
v_gene: TRBV2; d_gene: NA; len: 12; abundance: few; j_gene: TRBJ2-1; CDR3nt: TGTGCCAGCAGTGAAAGGGGCAGTGAGCAGTTCTTC; CDR3aa: CASSERGSEQFF
v_gene: TRBV7-3; d_gene: TRBD2; len: 14; abundance: once; j_gene: TRBJ2-3; CDR3nt: TGTGCCAGCAGCTCGGGGGGGCGGAGAGATACGCAGTATTTT; CDR3aa: CASSSGGRRDTQYF
v_gene: TRBV7-2; d_gene: NA; len: 14; abundance: NA; j_gene: TRBJ2-3; CDR3nt: TGTGCCAGCAGCGGAGTGGTATTCCCAGATACGCAGTATTTT; CDR3aa: CASSGVVFPDTQYF
v_gene: TRBV5-1; d_gene: NA; len: 15; abundance: NA; j_gene: TRBJ2-3; CDR3nt: TGTGCCAGCGCACCGGGACAACCCGGTGGAGATACGCAGTATTTT; CDR3aa: CASAPGQPGGDTQYF
v_gene: TRBV29-1; d_gene: NA; len: 12; abundance: NA; j_gene: TRBJ1-2; CDR3nt: TGCAGCGTTGGGTCGGAGGGCTATGGCTACACCTTC; CDR3aa: CSVGSEGYGYTF
v_gene: TRBV14; d_gene: TRBD2; len: 18; abundance: NA; j_gene: TRBJ2-2; CDR3nt: TGTGCCAGCAGCCACGGGACTAGCGGGATCCGATCCACCGGGGAGCTGTTTTTT; CDR3aa: CASSHGTSGIRSTGELFF
v_gene: TRBV19; d_gene: NA; len: 14; abundance: few; j_gene: TRBJ1-2; CDR3nt: TGTGCCGCTTGGGGGGAACGGACTACCTATGGCTACACCTTC; CDR3aa: CAAWGERTTYGYTF
v_gene: TRBV9; d_gene: TRBD2; len: 11; abundance: NA; j_gene: TRBJ2-7; CDR3nt: TGTGCCAGCAGCCCCGGGGGGGAGCAGTACTTC; CDR3aa: CASSPGGEQYF
v_gene: TRBV6-5; d_gene: NA; len: 14; abundance: NA; j_gene: TRBJ2-7; CDR3nt: TGTGCCAGCAGTCGGACGGAGACAGGCTACGAGCAGTACTTC; CDR3aa: CASSRTETGYEQYF
v_gene: TRBV9; d_gene: NA; len: 15; abundance: once; j_gene: TRBJ1-6; CDR3nt: TGTGCCAGCAGCGTCTGGGGAGCCGATAATTCACCCCTCCACTTT; CDR3aa: CASSVWGADNSPLHF
v_gene: TRBV11-3; d_gene: NA; len: 14; abundance: NA; j_gene: TRBJ2-3; CDR3nt: TGTGCCAGCAGCCTATATACTAGCACAGATACGCAGTATTTT; CDR3aa: CASSLYTSTDTQYF
v_gene: TRBV18; d_gene: NA; len: 15; abundance: few; j_gene: TRBJ1-2; CDR3nt: TGTGCCAGCTCACCACCCTCTGCGGCTAACTATGGCTACACCTTC; CDR3aa: CASSPPSAANYGYTF
v_gene: TRBV5-4; d_gene: NA; len: 13; abundance: NA; j_gene: TRBJ1-6; CDR3nt: TGTGCCAGCGGGTCCGGGGGGAATTCACCCCTCCACTTT; CDR3aa: CASGSGGNSPLHF
v_gene: TRBV14; d_gene: TRBD1; len: 15; abundance: NA; j_gene: TRBJ2-3; CDR3nt: TGTGCCAGCAGCCTACCGGGACAGGGCACAGATACGCAGTATTTT; CDR3aa: CASSLPGQGTDTQYF
v_gene: TRBV7-2; d_gene: TRBD1; len: 14; abundance: NA; j_gene: TRBJ1-1; CDR3nt: TGTGCCAGCAGCAGGACAGGAGGAGGCACTGAAGCTTTCTTT; CDR3aa: CASSRTGGGTEAFF
v_gene: TRBV11-3; d_gene: TRBD1; len: 17; abundance: NA; j_gene: TRBJ2-6; CDR3nt: TGTGCCAGCAGCACCCGACAGGGGCACTCTGGGGCCAACGTCCTGACTTTC; CDR3aa: CASSTRQGHSGANVLTF
v_gene: TRBV18; d_gene: TRBD1; len: 15; abundance: NA; j_gene: TRBJ1-5; CDR3nt: TGTGCCAGCTCACCGGGACAGGGTGAAAATCAGCCCCAGCATTTT; CDR3aa: CASSPGQGENQPQHF
v_gene: TRBV4-2; d_gene: NA; len: 16; abundance: NA; j_gene: TRBJ2-1; CDR3nt: TGTGCCAGCAGCCAAGAGACTAGTTTAGTATACAATGAGCAGTTCTTC; CDR3aa: CASSQETSLVYNEQFF
v_gene: TRBV29-1; d_gene: NA; len: 15; abundance: once; j_gene: TRBJ1-1; CDR3nt: TGCAGCGTTGAAGGGGGGAGGTCGGTCAACACTGAAGCTTTCTTT; CDR3aa: CSVEGGRSVNTEAFF
v_gene: TRBV7-6; d_gene: TRBD1; len: 19; abundance: NA; j_gene: TRBJ1-6; CDR3nt: TGTGCCAGCAGCTCAGCCCGGACAGGAAGGAGCTCCTATAATTCACCCCTCCACTTT; CDR3aa: CASSSARTGRSSYNSPLHF
v_gene: TRBV27; d_gene: TRBD2; len: 15; abundance: few; j_gene: TRBJ2-2; CDR3nt: TGTGCCAGCGCGTCCGGGACTAGTAACACCGGGGAGCTGTTTTTT; CDR3aa: CASASGTSNTGELFF
v_gene: TRBV11-3; d_gene: TRBD1; len: 15; abundance: NA; j_gene: TRBJ2-5; CDR3nt: TGTGCCAGCAACCTTCAGGACAGGGACGAAGAGACCCAGTACTTC; CDR3aa: CASNLQDRDEETQYF
v_gene: TRBV20-1; d_gene: TRBD1; len: 18; abundance: once; j_gene: TRBJ1-2; CDR3nt: TGCAGTGCTAGTAAAAACCTAGGGGCTCCGGGACAGGGGGCAAGCTACACCTTC; CDR3aa: CSASKNLGAPGQGASYTF
v_gene: TRBV7-2; d_gene: TRBD2; len: 18; abundance: NA; j_gene: TRBJ2-2; CDR3nt: TGTGCCAGCAGCTCGCCTAGCGGGGGGACCTTGGGCACCGGGGAGCTGTTTTTT; CDR3aa: CASSSPSGGTLGTGELFF
v_gene: TRBV19; d_gene: TRBD1; len: 14; abundance: NA; j_gene: TRBJ1-2; CDR3nt: TGTGCCAGTAGCGCCGGGACAGGGTTTTATGGCTACACCTTC; CDR3aa: CASSAGTGFYGYTF
v_gene: TRBV9; d_gene: NA; len: 14; abundance: NA; j_gene: TRBJ2-1; CDR3nt: TGTGCCAGCAGCGTAGATGGGGGGTACAATGAGCAGTTCTTC; CDR3aa: CASSVDGGYNEQFF